The next 16 T cell receptor beta chains were all read from a single sample in a study of blood T cell repertoires in COVID-19. Sequencing was performed with immunoSEQ multiplex PCR; in TCRdb, only in-frame clones are kept and a portion is missing. The data hold about 190,000 clones, with about nine tenths observed a single time. Specimen: peripheral blood. These receptors were collected from a man younger than 40 with acute or convalescent COVID-19.

The chain recombines TRBV7-3 with TRBJ1-1; D might be TRBD1 (5 bases). V lost 1 base, J lost 0 bases, and 9 bases lay in between. The CDR3 extends over 15 amino acids. CDR1 and CDR2 from the germline V gene are SGHTA and FQGTGA. Here the CDR3 DNA reads TGTGCCAGCAGCTTAATGGGGGGTCTGAACACTGAAGCTTTCTTT. Protein product: CASSLMGGLNTEAFF. Combining the CDR3 with reference TRBV7-3 and TRBJ1-1 gives the whole variable domain GAGVSQTPSNKVTEKGKYVELRCDPISGHTALYWYRQSLGQGPEFLIYFQGTGAADDSGLPNDRFFAVRPEGSVSTLKIQRTERGDSAVYLCASSLMGGLNTEAFFGQGTRLTVV.

The rearrangement links TRBV7-9 to TRBJ2-5; D is undetermined. V was pared by 3 bases and J by 5 bases, with 10 bases between. Germline V gene sequence: CDR1 SEHNR, CDR2 FQNEAQ (reference sequence). The CDR3 contains 13 residues. CDR3 loop: CASSLTLRETQYF. As DNA, the CDR3 is TGTGCCAGCAGCTTGACCTTGAGGGAGACCCAGTACTTC.

The genes are TRBV18 and TRBJ1-5; D gene unclear. V was pared by 8 bases and J by 7 bases, with 18 bases between. This CDR3 is 14 amino acids long. From germline, CDR1 is KGHSH and CDR2 LQKENI. The CDR3 DNA sequence: TGTGCCAGCCACCACAAAGAACCCCAGCAGCCCCAGCATTTT. It yields the protein CASHHKEPQQPQHF.

The chain carries TRBV5-1 and TRBJ1-1, with a possible D match to TRBD1 (5 bases). Trimming stripped 0 bases from V and 6 bases from J, with 9 bases between. CDR1 is SGHRS and CDR2 is YFSETQ in the germline V gene. The CDR3 is 13 amino acids. The CDR3: CASSLAGGSEAFF. CDR3 bases: TGCGCCAGCAGCTTGGCCGGGGGGTCTGAAGCTTTCTTT.

This sequence joins TRBV24-1 and TRBJ2-7, with a weak D call TRBD2 (5 bases). V was cut by 3 bases and J by 5 bases, with 10 bases left in between. CDR3 size: 13 residues. The germline gives CDR1 KGHDR, CDR2 SFDVKD. The CDR3, as DNA: TGTGCCACCAGTGATAAGACCGGGGACGAGCAGTACTTC. It encodes CATSDKTGDEQYF.

The gene calls are TRBV5-1 and TRBJ2-1; the D gene is possibly TRBD2 (5 bases). V shed 4 bases and J shed 0 bases, with 23 bases lying between them. Germline values: CDR1 SGHRS, CDR2 YFSETQ. The CDR3 length is 19 residues. The CDR3 sequence is CASSPRRYEDSSSYNEQFF. The CDR3 DNA follows: TGCGCCAGCAGCCCCCGGCGGTACGAGGACTCGAGCTCCTACAATGAGCAGTTCTTC. Variable domain in full (rest from reference TRBV5-1 and TRBJ2-1): KAGVTQTPRYLIKTRGQQVTLSCSPISGHRSVSWYQQTPGQGLQFLFEYFSETQRNKGNFPGRFSGRQFSNSRSEMNVSTLELGDSALYLCASSPRRYEDSSSYNEQFFGPGTRLTVL.

This chain links TRBV9 with TRBJ1-1; D is uncertain. V lost 0 bases and J 10 bases, leaving 13 bases between the germline ends. CDR3 length: 13 residues. Germline CDR1 and CDR2: SGDLS and YYNGEE. CDR3 residues: CASSVVLEIGAFF. In DNA, the CDR3 is TGTGCCAGCAGCGTAGTACTGGAGATTGGAGCTTTCTTT.

This chain uses TRBV28 with TRBJ2-3; unclear D gene. CDR1 MDHEN and CDR2 SYDVKM come from the germline V gene. Between the trimmed V and J ends, which lost 4 bases and 2 bases, there was a span of 7 bases. The CDR3 consists of 13 residues. DNA for the CDR3: TGTGCCAGCAGTTGGCAGAACACAGATACGCAGTATTTT. This sequence encodes CASSWQNTDTQYF.

The chain recombines TRBV14 with TRBJ2-7, with D perhaps matching TRBD2 (6 bases). The length of the CDR3 is 15 residues. Trimming took 4 bases from V and 5 from J, leaving 18 bases between them. Germline V lookup: CDR1 SGHDN, CDR2 FVKESK. The CDR3: CASSLGGIGSDEQYF. The CDR3 DNA sequence: TGTGCCAGCAGCCTCGGCGGGATAGGGTCGGACGAGCAGTACTTC.

For the CDR3, the DNA is TGTGCCAGCTCACAGGGACTACAAGAGACCCAGTACTTC. The encoded protein is CASSQGLQETQYF. The chain employs TRBV18 and TRBJ2-5, with TRBD2 identical over 7 bases. Per germline, CDR1 KGHSH and CDR2 LQKENI. V was clipped by 4 bases and J by 2 bases; unmatched bases: 1. The CDR3 consists of 13 residues.

The rearrangement uses TRBV19 and TRBJ2-6; TRBD1 matches 10 bases. With 6 bases clipped from V and 2 bases from J, the junction kept 4 bases outside the gene matches. Germline CDR1 and CDR2: LNHDA and SQIVND (reference sequence). This CDR3 has 16 residues. The CDR3 is CASSRTGGAGANVLTF. The DNA for the CDR3 is TGTGCCAGTAGCCGGACAGGGGGAGCTGGGGCCAACGTCCTGACTTTC.

V is TRBV19 and J is TRBJ2-6; the D gene is possibly TRBD1 (6 bases). Germline V gene lookup returns CDR1 LNHDA and CDR2 SQIVND (reference sequence). The CDR3 runs 15 residues. The ends were cut back, 5 bases at V and 3 bases at J, with 11 bases in the middle. The CDR3 sequence: CASSLTGFGANVLTF. For the CDR3, the DNA is TGTGCCAGTAGTCTAACAGGGTTTGGGGCCAACGTCCTGACTTTC.

The rearrangement links TRBV1 to TRBJ1-6; the table assigns TRBD1, which was not confirmed against the DNA. TRBV1 is a listed pseudogene. The CDR3 has 18 residues. Here the CDR3 DNA reads TGCACCAGCAGCCAAGATACGAGGACAGGGGTCTATAATTCACCCCTCCACTTT. This codes for CTSSQDTRTGVYNSPLHF.

The chain combines TRBV3-1 (or the pseudogene TRBV3-2) with TRBJ2-3; D may be TRBD1 (6 bases). V was trimmed by 3 bases and J by 6 bases, leaving 13 bases between them. Germline V gene data show CDR1 as LGHDT and CDR2 as YNNKEL (reference sequence). There are 14 residues in the CDR3. The CDR3 DNA reads TGTGCCAGCAGCCACAGGGCCCAGGGGGATACGCAGTATTTT. Encoded protein: CASSHRAQGDTQYF.

The chain employs TRBV5-5 and TRBJ2-3; D call uncertain. The CDR3 has 16 amino acids. Germline-derived CDR1 and CDR2 are SGHKS and YYEKEE (reference sequence). Trimming shortened V by 0 bases and J by 2 bases, and 13 bases separated the two germline ends. CDR3 nucleotides: TGTGCCAGCAGCTTGGTGGGTGCGAGGCCCACAGATACGCAGTATTTT. This translates into CASSLVGARPTDTQYF.

The chain employs TRBV19 and TRBJ1-6; D might be TRBD1 (6 bases). The CDR3 has 14 residues. Trimming removed 7 bases from V and 7 bases from J, with 14 bases in between. Germline CDR1 reads LNHDA; CDR2 reads SQIVND (reference sequence). The CDR3 nucleotides are TGTGCCAGTAATTACAGGGACGGAAATTCACCCCTCCACTTT. Its protein is CASNYRDGNSPLHF.